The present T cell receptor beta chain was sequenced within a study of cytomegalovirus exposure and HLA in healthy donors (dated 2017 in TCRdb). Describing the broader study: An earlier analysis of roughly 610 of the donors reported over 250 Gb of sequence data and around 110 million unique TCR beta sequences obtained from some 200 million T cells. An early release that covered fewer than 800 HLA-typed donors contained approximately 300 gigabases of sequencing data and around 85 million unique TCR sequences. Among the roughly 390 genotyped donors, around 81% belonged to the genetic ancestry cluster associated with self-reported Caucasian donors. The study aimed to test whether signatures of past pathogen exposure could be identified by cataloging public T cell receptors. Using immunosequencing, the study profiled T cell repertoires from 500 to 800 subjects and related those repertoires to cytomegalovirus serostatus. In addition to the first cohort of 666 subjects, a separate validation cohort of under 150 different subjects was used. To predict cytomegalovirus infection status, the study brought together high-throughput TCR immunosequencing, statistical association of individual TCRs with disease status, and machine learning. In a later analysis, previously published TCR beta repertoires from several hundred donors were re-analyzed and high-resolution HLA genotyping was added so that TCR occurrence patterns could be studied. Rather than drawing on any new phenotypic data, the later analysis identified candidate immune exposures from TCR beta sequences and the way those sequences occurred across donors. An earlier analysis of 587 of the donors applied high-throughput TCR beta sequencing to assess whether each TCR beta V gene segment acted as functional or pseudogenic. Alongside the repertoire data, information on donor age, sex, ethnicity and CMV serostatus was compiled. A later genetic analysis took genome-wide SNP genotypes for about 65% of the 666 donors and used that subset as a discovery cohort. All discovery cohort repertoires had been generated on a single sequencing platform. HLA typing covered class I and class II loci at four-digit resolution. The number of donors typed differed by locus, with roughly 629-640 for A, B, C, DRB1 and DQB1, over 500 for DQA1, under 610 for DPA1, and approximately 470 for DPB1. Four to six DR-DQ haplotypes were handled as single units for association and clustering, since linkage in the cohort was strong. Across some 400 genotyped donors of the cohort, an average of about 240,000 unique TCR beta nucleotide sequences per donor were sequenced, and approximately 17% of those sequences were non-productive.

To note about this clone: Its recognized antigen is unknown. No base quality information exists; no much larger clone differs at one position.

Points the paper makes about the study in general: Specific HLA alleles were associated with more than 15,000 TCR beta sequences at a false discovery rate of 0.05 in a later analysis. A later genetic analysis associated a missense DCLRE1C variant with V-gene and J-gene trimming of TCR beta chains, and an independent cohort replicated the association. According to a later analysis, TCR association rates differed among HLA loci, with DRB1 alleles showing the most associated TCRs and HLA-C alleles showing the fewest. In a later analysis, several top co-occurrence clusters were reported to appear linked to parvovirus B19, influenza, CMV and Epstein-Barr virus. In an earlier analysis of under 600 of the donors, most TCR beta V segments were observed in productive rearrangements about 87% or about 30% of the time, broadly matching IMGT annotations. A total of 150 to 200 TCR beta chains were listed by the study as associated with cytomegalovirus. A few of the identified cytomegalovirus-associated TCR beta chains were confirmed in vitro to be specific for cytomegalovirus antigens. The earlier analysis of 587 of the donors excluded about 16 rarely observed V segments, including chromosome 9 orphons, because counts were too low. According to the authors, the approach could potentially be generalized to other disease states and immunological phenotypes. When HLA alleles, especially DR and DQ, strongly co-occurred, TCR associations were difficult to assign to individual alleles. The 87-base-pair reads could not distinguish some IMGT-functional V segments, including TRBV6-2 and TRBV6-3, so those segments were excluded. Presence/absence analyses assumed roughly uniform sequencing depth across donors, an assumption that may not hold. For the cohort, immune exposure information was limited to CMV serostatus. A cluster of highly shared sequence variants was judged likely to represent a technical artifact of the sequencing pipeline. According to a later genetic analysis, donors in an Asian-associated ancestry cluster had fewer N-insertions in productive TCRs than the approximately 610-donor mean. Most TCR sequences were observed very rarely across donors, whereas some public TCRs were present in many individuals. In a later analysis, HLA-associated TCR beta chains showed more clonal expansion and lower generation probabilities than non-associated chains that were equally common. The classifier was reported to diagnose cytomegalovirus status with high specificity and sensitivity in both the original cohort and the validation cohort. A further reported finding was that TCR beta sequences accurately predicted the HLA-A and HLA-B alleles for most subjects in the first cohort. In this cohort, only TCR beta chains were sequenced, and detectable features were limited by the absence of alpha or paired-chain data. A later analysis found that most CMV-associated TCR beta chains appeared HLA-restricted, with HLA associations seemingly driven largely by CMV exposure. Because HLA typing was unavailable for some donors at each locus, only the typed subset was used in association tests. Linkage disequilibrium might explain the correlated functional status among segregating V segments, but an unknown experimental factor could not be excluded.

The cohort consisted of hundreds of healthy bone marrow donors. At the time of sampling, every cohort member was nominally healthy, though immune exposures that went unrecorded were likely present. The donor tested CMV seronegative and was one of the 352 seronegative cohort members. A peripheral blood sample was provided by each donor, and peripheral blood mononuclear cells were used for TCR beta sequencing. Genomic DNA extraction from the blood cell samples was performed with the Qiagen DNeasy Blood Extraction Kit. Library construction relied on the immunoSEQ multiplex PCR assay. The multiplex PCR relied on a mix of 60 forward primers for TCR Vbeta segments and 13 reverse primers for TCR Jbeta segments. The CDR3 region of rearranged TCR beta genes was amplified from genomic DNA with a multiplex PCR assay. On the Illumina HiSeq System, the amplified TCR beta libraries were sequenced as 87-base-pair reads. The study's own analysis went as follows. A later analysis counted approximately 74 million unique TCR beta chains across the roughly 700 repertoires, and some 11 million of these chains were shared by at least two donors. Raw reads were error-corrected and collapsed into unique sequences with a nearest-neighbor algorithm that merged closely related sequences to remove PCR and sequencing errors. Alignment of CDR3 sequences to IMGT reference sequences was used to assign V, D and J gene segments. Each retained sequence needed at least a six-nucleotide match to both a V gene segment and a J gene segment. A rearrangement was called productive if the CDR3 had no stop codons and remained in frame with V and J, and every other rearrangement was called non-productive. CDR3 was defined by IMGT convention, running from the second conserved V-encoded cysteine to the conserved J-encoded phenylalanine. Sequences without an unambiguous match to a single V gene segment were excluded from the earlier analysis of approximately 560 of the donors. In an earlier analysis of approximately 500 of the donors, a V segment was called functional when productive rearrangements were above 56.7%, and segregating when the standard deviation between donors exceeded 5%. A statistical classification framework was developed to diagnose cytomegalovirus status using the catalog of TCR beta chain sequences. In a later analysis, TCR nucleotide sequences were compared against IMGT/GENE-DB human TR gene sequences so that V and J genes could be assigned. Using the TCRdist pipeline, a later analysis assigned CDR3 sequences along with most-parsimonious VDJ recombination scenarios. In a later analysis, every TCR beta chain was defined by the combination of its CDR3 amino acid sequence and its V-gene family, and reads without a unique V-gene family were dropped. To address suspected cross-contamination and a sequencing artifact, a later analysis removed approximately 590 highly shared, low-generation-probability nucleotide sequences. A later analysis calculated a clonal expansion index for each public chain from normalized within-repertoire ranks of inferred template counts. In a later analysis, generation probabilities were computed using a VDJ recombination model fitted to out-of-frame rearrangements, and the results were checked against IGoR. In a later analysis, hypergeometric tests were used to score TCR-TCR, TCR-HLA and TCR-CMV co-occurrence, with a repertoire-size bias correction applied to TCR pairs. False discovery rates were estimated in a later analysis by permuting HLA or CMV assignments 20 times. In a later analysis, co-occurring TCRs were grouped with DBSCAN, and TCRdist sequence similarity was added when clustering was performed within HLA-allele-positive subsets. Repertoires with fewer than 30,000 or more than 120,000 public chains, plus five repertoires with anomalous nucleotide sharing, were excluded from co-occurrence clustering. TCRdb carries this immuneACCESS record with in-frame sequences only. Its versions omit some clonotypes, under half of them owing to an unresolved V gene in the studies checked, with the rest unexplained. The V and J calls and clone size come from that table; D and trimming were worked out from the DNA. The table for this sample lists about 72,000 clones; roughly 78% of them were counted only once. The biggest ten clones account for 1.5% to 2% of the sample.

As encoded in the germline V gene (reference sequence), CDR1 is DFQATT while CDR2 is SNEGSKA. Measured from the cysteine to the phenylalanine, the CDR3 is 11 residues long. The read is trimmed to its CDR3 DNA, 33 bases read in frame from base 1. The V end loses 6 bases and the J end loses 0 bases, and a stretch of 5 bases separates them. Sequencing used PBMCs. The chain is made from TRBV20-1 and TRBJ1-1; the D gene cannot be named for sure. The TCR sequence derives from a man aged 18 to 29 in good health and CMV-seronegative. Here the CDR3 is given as CSATMNTEAFF. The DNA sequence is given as TGCAGTGCCACTATGAACACTGAAGCTTTCTTT.